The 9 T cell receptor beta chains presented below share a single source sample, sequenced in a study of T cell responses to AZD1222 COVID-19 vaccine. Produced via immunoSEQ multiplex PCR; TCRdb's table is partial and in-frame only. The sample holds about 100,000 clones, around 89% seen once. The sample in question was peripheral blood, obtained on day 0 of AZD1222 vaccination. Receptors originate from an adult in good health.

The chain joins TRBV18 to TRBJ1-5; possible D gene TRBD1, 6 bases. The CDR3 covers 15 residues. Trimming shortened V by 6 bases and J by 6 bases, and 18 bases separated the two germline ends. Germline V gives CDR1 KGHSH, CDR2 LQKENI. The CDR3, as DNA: TGTGCCAGCTCCCTGGAGGCAGGGGTGTTTCAGCCCCAGCATTTT. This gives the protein CASSLEAGVFQPQHF.

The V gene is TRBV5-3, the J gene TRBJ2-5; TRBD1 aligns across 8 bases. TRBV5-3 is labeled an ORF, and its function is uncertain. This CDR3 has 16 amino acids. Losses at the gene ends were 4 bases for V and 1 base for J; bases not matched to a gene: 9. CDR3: CARSPGTGLFQETQYF. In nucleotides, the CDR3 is TGTGCCAGAAGCCCCGGGACAGGACTCTTCCAAGAGACCCAGTACTTC.

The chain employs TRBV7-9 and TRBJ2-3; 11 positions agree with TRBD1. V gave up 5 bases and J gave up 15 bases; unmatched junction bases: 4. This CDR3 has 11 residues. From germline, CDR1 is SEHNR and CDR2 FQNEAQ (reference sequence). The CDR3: CASSGGTGGYF. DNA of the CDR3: TGTGCCAGCAGCGGGGGGACAGGGGGTTATTTT.

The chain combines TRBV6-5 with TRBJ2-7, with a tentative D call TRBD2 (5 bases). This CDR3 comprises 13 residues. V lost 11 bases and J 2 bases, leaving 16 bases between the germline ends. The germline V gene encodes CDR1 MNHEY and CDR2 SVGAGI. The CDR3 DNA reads TGTGCCGCCCACGGGCTAGCTCCCTACGAGCAGTACTTC. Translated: CAAHGLAPYEQYF.

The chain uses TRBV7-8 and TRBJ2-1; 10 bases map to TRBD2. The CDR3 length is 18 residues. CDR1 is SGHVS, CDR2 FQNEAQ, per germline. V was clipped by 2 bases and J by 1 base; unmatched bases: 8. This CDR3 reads CASSLFSGLAVSYNEQFF. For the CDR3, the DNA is TGTGCCAGCAGCTTATTCTCTGGACTAGCGGTGTCCTACAATGAGCAGTTCTTC.

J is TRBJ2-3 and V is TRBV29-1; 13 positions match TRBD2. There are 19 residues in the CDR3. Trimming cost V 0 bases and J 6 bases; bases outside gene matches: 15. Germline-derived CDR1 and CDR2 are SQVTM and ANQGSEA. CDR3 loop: CSVEDRGLAGSPAADTQYF. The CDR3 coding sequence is TGCAGCGTTGAAGATAGGGGACTAGCGGGATCTCCGGCAGCCGATACGCAGTATTTT.

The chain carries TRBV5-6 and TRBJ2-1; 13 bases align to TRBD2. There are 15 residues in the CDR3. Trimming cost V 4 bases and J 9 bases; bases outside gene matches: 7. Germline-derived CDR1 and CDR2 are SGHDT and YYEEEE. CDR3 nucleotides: TGTGCCAGCAGCCTACTAGCGGGAGGGCTGGTTGAGCAGTTCTTC. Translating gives CASSLLAGGLVEQFF.

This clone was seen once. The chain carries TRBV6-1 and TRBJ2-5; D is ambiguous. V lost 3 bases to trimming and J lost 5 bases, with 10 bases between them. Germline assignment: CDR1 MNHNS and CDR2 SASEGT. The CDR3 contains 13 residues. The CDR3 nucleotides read TGTGCCAGCAGTGATTTGAGTCGGGAGACCCAGTACTTC. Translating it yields CASSDLSRETQYF.

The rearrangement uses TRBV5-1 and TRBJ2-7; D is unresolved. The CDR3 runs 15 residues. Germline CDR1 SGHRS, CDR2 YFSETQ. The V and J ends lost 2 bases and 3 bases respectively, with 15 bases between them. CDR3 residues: CASSLGTSFFYEQYF. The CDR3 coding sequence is TGCGCCAGCAGCTTAGGTACAAGTTTCTTCTACGAGCAGTACTTC.